This is a list of T cell receptor beta chains from one sample in a study of T cells in Graves' hyperthyroidism and ophthalmopathy. TCRdb independently ran MiXCR on the multiplex PCR reads; one entry per CDR3 protein. The table includes approximately 700,000 distinct CDR3 sequences, about 17% detected once. The source material was blood. These receptors all come from a man aged 18 to 30 with Graves' hyperthyroidism. Each CDR3 is given with its conserved first and last residue. The order of the fields is CDR3 protein, V gene, J gene.

CASSHRRNSPLHF	TRBV12-3/TRBV12-4	TRBJ1-6
CASSQLPGGQNTGELFF	TRBV4-1	TRBJ2-2
CASSVNWGNTEAFF	TRBV2	TRBJ1-1
CASSPPAGATDTQYF	TRBV11-2	TRBJ2-3
CSARDWAASTDTQYF	TRBV20-1	TRBJ2-3
CASSPMGDTGELFF	TRBV9	TRBJ2-2
CASSLFRDRQETQYF	TRBV7-2	TRBJ2-5
CASSTRTGNTNYGYTF	TRBV19	TRBJ1-2
CASSMSRRNEQFF	TRBV12-3/TRBV12-4	TRBJ2-1
CASSQERWRRAFF	TRBV4-1	TRBJ1-1
CASSYRSNTGELFF	TRBV12-3/TRBV12-4	TRBJ2-2
CASSYPPDRGPSYEQYF	TRBV6-2/TRBV6-3	TRBJ2-7
CASRGGNFAGELFF	TRBV9	TRBJ2-2
CASSLAVAETQYF	TRBV7-6	TRBJ2-5
CSARDRQGVHEQYF	TRBV20-1	TRBJ2-7
CASSPTGTEVYEQFF	TRBV28	NA
CASSFPGLALGEQFF	TRBV28	TRBJ2-1
CASRQLASTDTQYF	TRBV7-9	TRBJ2-3
CASSEERPGPWSDEQYF	TRBV6-1	TRBJ2-7
CAWSYPARDRGSSGANVLTF	TRBV30	TRBJ2-6
CATSDLYRGDTQYF	TRBV24-1	TRBJ2-3
CASSSRIRGSTDTQYF	TRBV28	TRBJ2-3
CASSLRRVLLDTQYF	TRBV11-1	TRBJ2-3
CASSLPYRDSQNEQFF	TRBV13	TRBJ2-1
CASSYRAGREFF	TRBV7-2	TRBJ2-1
CASGDPIAFF	TRBV25-1	TRBJ1-1
CSVGTGGRNYGYTF	TRBV29-1	TRBJ1-2
CASTLTDYEQYF	TRBV2	TRBJ2-7
CASSLPPPPQYF	TRBV11-2	TRBJ2-5
CASSLITGGLYEQYF	TRBV5-4	TRBJ2-7
CATSDGGGAYSNQPQHF	TRBV24-1	TRBJ1-5
CASSLVVRAGGTDTQYF	TRBV7-2	TRBJ2-3
CASSERTSGSDMYEQYF	TRBV6-1	TRBJ2-7
CSARDDGRTETQYF	TRBV20-1	TRBJ2-5
CASSQGWDKGHGYTF	TRBV3-1	TRBJ1-2
CASSFRTGGSYEQYF	TRBV6-1	TRBJ2-7
CASTAAGKPYEQYF	TRBV7-2	TRBJ2-7
CASSGPNGENTGELFF	TRBV28	TRBJ2-2
CATSDQGTTQHYNEQFF	TRBV24-1	TRBJ2-1
CASSLVTGDGDTQYF	TRBV12-3/TRBV12-4	TRBJ2-3
CASSLEETGYYGYTF	TRBV12-3/TRBV12-4	TRBJ1-2
CASSVGGGMNTEAFF	TRBV9	TRBJ1-1
CASSFIWADTQYF	TRBV12-3/TRBV12-4	TRBJ2-3
CATSDAGRAEDTQYF	TRBV24-1	TRBJ2-3
CALAGPSGNTIYF	TRBV30	TRBJ1-3
CASSLGRTESEAFF	TRBV5-5	TRBJ1-1
CAFRAGVATEAFF	TRBV7-9	TRBJ1-1
CASSAPGGRGGELFF	TRBV2	TRBJ2-2
CAWNYYGEKLFF	TRBV30	TRBJ1-4
CAWSVKGAGEQYF	TRBV30	TRBJ2-7
CASSVEVSSYNEQFF	TRBV9	TRBJ2-1
CASSPQGFEGNTIYF	TRBV3-1	TRBJ1-3
CASSPRTGNTEAFF	TRBV7-2	TRBJ1-1
CASSQGGYTEQYF	TRBV10-2	TRBJ2-7